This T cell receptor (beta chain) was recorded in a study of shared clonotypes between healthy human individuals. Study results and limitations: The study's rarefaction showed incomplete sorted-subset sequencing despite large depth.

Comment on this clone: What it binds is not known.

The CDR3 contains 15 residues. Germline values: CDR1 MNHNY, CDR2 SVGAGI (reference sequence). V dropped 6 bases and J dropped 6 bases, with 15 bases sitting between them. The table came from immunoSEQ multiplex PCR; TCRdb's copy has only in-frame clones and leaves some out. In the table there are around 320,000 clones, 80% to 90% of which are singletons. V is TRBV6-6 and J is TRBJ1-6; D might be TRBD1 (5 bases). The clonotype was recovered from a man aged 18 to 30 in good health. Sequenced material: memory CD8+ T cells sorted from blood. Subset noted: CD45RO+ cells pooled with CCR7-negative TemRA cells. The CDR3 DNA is TGTGCCAGCAGCTTTCCGGGACGGACTAATTCACCCCTCCACTTT. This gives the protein CASSFPGRTNSPLHF.